This record covers a single TCR beta chain. Its target is not known. The junction shows a germline mismatch at one end, possibly a read error. The data were obtained in a study of T cell responses to AZD1222 COVID-19 vaccine. General observations from the study: Repertoires were obtained solely post-peak T cell response. Recipients of AZD1222 seropositive at baseline numbered only 5 to 7.

Germline loops: CDR1 GTSNPN, CDR2 SVGIG (reference sequence). The CDR3 is 11 residues long. The table came from immunoSEQ multiplex PCR; TCRdb's copy has only in-frame clones and leaves some out. The sample records 150,000 to 200,000 clones, about 91% being singletons. This clonotype originated in an adult who received the AZD1222 COVID-19 vaccine. The sequencing here drew on peripheral blood, taken 28 days after the second AZD1222 dose. The chain uses TRBV30 and TRBJ1-2, with D possibly matching TRBD1 (5 bases). The CDR3 DNA follows: TGTGCCTGGATATCGCCCCCCGGGACTCACTTC. It specifies CAWISPPGTHF.